Sequencing of this TCR beta chain was carried out in a study of cytomegalovirus exposure and HLA in healthy donors. Regarding the study as a whole: Cytomegalovirus-associated TCR beta chains were listed, numbering 150 to 200. Looking again later, the authors saw that most CMV-associated TCR beta chains seemed HLA-restricted. The study dropped some indistinguishable V segments, TRBV6-2 and TRBV6-3 among them.

V lost 6 bases and J lost 1; bases outside the gene matches: 5. Germline values: CDR1 SGHVS, CDR2 FQNEAQ. The CDR3 spans 15 residues. This clone was found once. Its antigen is not identified. 60 Vbeta and 13 Jbeta primers were used in PCR. Method: immunoSEQ multiplex PCR; TCRdb's copy keeps in-frame clones and lacks some. Here the sample spans 100,000 to 150,000 clones, 80% being singletons. V usage is TRBV7-8 and J usage is TRBJ1-1; 10 bases fit TRBD1. The receptor was isolated from a man in his forties in good health and CMV-seronegative. Sequencing was done on a sample of PBMCs. CDR3 in DNA: TGTGCCAGCAGGGCGACAGGGGGCGGGAACACTGAAGCTTTCTTT. The encoded protein is CASRATGGGNTEAFF.